One sample yielded the 30 T cell receptor beta chains listed below, sequenced in a study of blood T cell repertoires in COVID-19. Some clones are missing from TCRdb's copy, which holds only in-frame ones; the method was immunoSEQ multiplex PCR. The sample lists some 65,000 clones; roughly 77% were seen once. Sequencing input: peripheral blood. The receptors shown here come from a human donor in a cohort sampled during active COVID-19.

CDR3 sequence: CASSSGLYEQYF. The CDR3 DNA reads as TGTGCCAGCAGTTCCGGACTCTACGAGCAGTACTTC. V and J are TRBV12-3 or TRBV12-4 and TRBJ2-7; maybe TRBD2 (5 bases). V was pared by 4 bases and J by 3 bases, with 7 bases between. CDR3 size: 12 residues.

J is TRBJ1-4 and V is TRBV25-1; TRBD1 aligns across 8 bases. Per the germline V gene, CDR1 is MGHDK and CDR2 is SYGVNS. V dropped 4 bases and J dropped 2; count of bases not matched to a gene: 3. This CDR3 comprises 15 residues. The CDR3 reads CASSAYRGTNEKLFF. The DNA of the CDR3 is TGTGCCAGCAGTGCCTACAGGGGGACTAATGAAAAACTGTTTTTT.

This chain connects TRBV5-4 to TRBJ1-6; D unclear. The germline V and J ends were trimmed by 5 bases and 0 bases, with 12 bases remaining between them. CDR3 length equals 16 residues. Germline V gene sequence: CDR1 SGHNT, CDR2 YYREEE (reference sequence). The CDR3 protein is CASSDMTSSYNSPLHF. CDR3 sequence (DNA): TGTGCCAGCAGTGACATGACGAGCTCCTATAATTCACCCCTCCACTTT.

The chain employs TRBV28 and TRBJ2-1; 7 bases are shared with TRBD1. Germline V CDR1 and CDR2: MDHEN, SYDVKM. J gave up 0 bases and V 7 bases, and 6 bases lay outside the gene matches. The CDR3 is 15 residues long. The chain's CDR3 is CASNPGTVSYNEQFF. In nucleotides, the CDR3 is TGTGCCAGCAACCCGGGGACAGTCTCCTACAATGAGCAGTTCTTC.

This CDR3 reads CASSMSPGNDEQYF. The CDR3 bases are TGCGCCAGCAGCATGAGTCCGGGGAATGACGAGCAGTACTTC. The chain combines TRBV5-1 with TRBJ2-7; D is perhaps TRBD2 (5 bases). The CDR3 loop spans 14 amino acids. Germline CDR1 is SGHRS and CDR2 is YFSETQ. Trimming took off 4 bases at V and 5 bases at J, with 16 bases between the two ends.

The V gene is TRBV7-3, the J gene TRBJ2-7; D is ambiguous. This CDR3 spans 15 amino acids. The ends were cut back, 5 bases at V and 2 bases at J, with 16 bases in the middle. Germline V lookup: CDR1 SGHTA, CDR2 FQGTGA. The CDR3 loop is CASSPGFSPAYEQYF. Written as DNA, the CDR3 is TGTGCCAGCAGCCCCGGTTTTTCCCCCGCCTACGAGCAGTACTTC.

The chain combines TRBV7-9 with TRBJ2-7; D unclear. V lost 5 bases and J 3 bases, leaving 26 bases between the germline ends. CDR1 is SEHNR and CDR2 is FQNEAQ in the germline V gene (reference sequence). There are 18 residues in the CDR3. The CDR3 loop reads CASSPFPTPPRSSYEQYF. Here the CDR3 DNA reads TGTGCCAGCAGCCCGTTCCCAACCCCCCCTAGATCTAGCTACGAGCAGTACTTC.

The V gene is TRBV5-1, the J gene TRBJ2-1, with D tentatively TRBD1 (5 bases). The CDR3 totals 13 residues. Germline V gene lookup returns CDR1 SGHRS and CDR2 YFSETQ. Between the trimmed V and J ends, which lost 9 bases and 6 bases, there was a span of 16 bases. The CDR3 reads CATCRVLGNEQFF. CDR3 nucleotide sequence: TGCGCCACCTGCAGGGTCTTGGGCAATGAGCAGTTCTTC.

The rearrangement links TRBV18 to TRBJ2-7; the match to TRBD2 covers 13 bases. Germline CDR1 and CDR2: KGHSH and LQKENI. The CDR3 spans 16 residues. The junction had 6 bases not matched to a gene; V was cut back by 1 base and J by 6 bases. The CDR3 spells CASSPRTSGSTSEQYF. DNA of the CDR3: TGTGCCAGCTCACCACGGACTAGCGGGAGTACCAGCGAGCAGTACTTC.

This rearrangement joins TRBV7-2 to TRBJ1-4; TRBD1 matches at 7 bases. The V gene's germline CDR1 is SGHTA and CDR2 FQGNSA. Losses at the gene ends were 5 bases for V and 4 bases for J; bases not matched to a gene: 7. CDR3 size: 15 residues. The chain's CDR3 is CASSPGQAINEKLFF. The DNA of the CDR3 is TGTGCCAGCAGCCCCGGACAGGCGATTAATGAAAAACTGTTTTTT.

CDR3 bases: TGTGCCAGCAGCTTAGATCGGTCAGGCTCTAACTATGGCTACACCTTC. Translating gives CASSLDRSGSNYGYTF. This chain joins TRBV11-3 and TRBJ1-2; D is unresolved. Deletions cut 0 bases from V and 0 bases from J, with 11 bases between. The CDR3 length is 16 residues. From germline, CDR1 is SGHNT and CDR2 YENEEA. The full variable domain, in which reference TRBV11-3 and TRBJ1-2 provide the parts outside the CDR3, is EAGVVQSPRYKIIEKKQPVAFWCNPISGHNTLYWYLQNLGQGPELLIRYENEEAVDDSQLPKDRFSAERLKGVDSTLKIQPAELGDSAVYLCASSLDRSGSNYGYTFGSGTRLTVV.

The V and J genes are TRBV9 and TRBJ2-1; 7 bases are a match to TRBD2. Germline V CDR1 and CDR2: SGDLS, YYNGEE. The CDR3 covers 15 residues. The J segment lost 4 bases and the V segment lost 3 bases, leaving 7 bases of the junction unmatched. The CDR3 sequence is CASSERDAGYNEQFF. DNA for the CDR3: TGTGCCAGCAGCGAGCGGGACGCAGGGTACAATGAGCAGTTCTTC. Drawing the rest from reference TRBV9 and TRBJ2-1, the complete variable domain is DSGVTQTPKHLITATGQRVTLRCSPRSGDLSVYWYQQSLDQGLQFLIQYYNGEERAKGNILERFSAQQFPDLHSELNLSSLELGDSALYFCASSERDAGYNEQFFGPGTRLTVL.

The rearrangement joins TRBV28 to TRBJ1-4; 7 bases align to TRBD1. Germline trimming cut 3 bases from V and 4 bases from J; bases unmatched to any gene: 5. Germline loops: CDR1 MDHEN, CDR2 SYDVKM. CDR3 length: 15 amino acids. The CDR3 DNA follows: TGTGCCAGCAGTTTGACAGGGCAGGTTAATGAAAAACTGTTTTTT. It codes for CASSLTGQVNEKLFF.

The chain couples TRBV5-6 to TRBJ2-7, with 11 positions matching TRBD2. This CDR3 has 16 amino acids. Germline trimming cut 3 bases from V and 3 bases from J; bases unmatched to any gene: 8. The germline V gene encodes CDR1 SGHDT and CDR2 YYEEEE. The CDR3 DNA reads TGTGCCAGCAGCTACTGGACTAGCGGGTCCCACTACGAGCAGTACTTC. Its translation is CASSYWTSGSHYEQYF.

This chain joins TRBV27 and TRBJ2-7; no firm D call. In germline, CDR1 is MNHEY, CDR2 SMNVEV (reference sequence). The CDR3 consists of 16 residues. V was shortened by 2 bases and J by 3 bases, with 17 bases between the two germline ends. The CDR3 is CASSLKTVGSGYEQYF. For the CDR3, the DNA is TGTGCCAGCAGTTTAAAGACGGTAGGATCGGGCTACGAGCAGTACTTC.

This clone turned up a few times. The chain employs TRBV5-1 and TRBJ2-7, with 7 bases aligning to TRBD1. J lost 2 bases, V lost 3 bases, and 11 bases had no gene match. CDR1 and CDR2 from the germline V gene are SGHRS and YFSETQ. The CDR3 loop spans 16 amino acids. The CDR3 DNA reads as TGCGCCAGCAGCTACCGTACAGGGGCCGGGGCCTACGAGCAGTACTTC. It encodes CASSYRTGAGAYEQYF.

The chain links TRBV2 to TRBJ2-3; TRBD2 matches 13 bases. V lost 2 bases and J lost 6; bases outside the gene matches: 5. This CDR3 is built from 16 residues. The V gene's germline CDR1 is SNHLY and CDR2 FYNNEI. As DNA, the CDR3 is TGTGCCAGCAGTGAACGGACTAGCGGGAGTGCTGATACGCAGTATTTT. Translation gives CASSERTSGSADTQYF. Together with reference TRBV2 and TRBJ2-3, the CDR3 gives the full variable domain: EPEVTQTPSHQVTQMGQEVILRCVPISNHLYFYWYRQILGQKVEFLVSFYNNEISEKSEIFDDQFSVERPDGSNFTLKIRSTKLEDSAMYFCASSERTSGSADTQYFGPGTRLTVL.

The table lists this clone with a count of one. The chain links TRBV27 to TRBJ2-2; 10 nucleotides align to TRBD1. Looked up from germline, CDR1 is MNHEY and CDR2 is SMNVEV (reference sequence). CDR3 length equals 15 residues. J lost 4 bases, V lost 3 bases, and 2 bases had no gene match. The CDR3 here is CASSLGDRGTGELFF. CDR3 nucleotides: TGTGCCAGCAGTTTGGGGGACAGGGGCACCGGGGAGCTGTTTTTT.

The sample holds a few counts of this clone. V is TRBV5-1 and J is TRBJ1-2, with D hard to call. The germline gives CDR1 SGHRS, CDR2 YFSETQ. The length of the CDR3 is 13 residues. Trimming left V 0 bases short and J 2 bases short, with 5 bases between. The CDR3 spells CASSLGGNYGYTF. DNA for the CDR3: TGCGCCAGCAGCTTGGGCGGGAACTATGGCTACACCTTC.

This chain joins TRBV2 and TRBJ2-3, with 7 bases matching TRBD2. V dropped 0 bases and J dropped 1; count of bases not matched to a gene: 7. The CDR3 has 17 residues. Germline V lookup: CDR1 SNHLY, CDR2 FYNNEI. CDR3 nucleotides: TGTGCCAGCAGTGAAGCATCACGGGGACTACGCACAGATACGCAGTATTTT. Protein: CASSEASRGLRTDTQYF.

The J gene is TRBJ1-5, the V gene TRBV14; D unresolved. This CDR3 contains 13 residues. Trimming took off 0 bases at V and 6 bases at J, with 6 bases between the two ends. The germline CDR1 and CDR2 sequences are SGHDN and FVKESK. The CDR3 DNA reads as TGTGCCAGCAGCCAAGATCTCGGTCAGCCCCAGCATTTT. Residues: CASSQDLGQPQHF.

This clone has only a few counts. The chain employs TRBV6-2 or TRBV6-3 and TRBJ2-1, with 8 positions matching TRBD2. With V trimmed by 0 bases and J by 10 bases, 8 bases remained unmatched. CDR3 size: 15 residues. Germline loops: CDR1 MNHEY, CDR2 SVGEGT. The CDR3 sequence: CASSYSGGRSREQFF. CDR3 nucleotides: TGTGCCAGCAGTTACTCTGGCGGGAGGAGCAGGGAGCAGTTCTTC.

This chain joins TRBV27 and TRBJ2-6; the D is unclear. CDR3 size: 15 residues. V was clipped by 7 bases and J by 2 bases, with 12 bases between them. The germline V gene has CDR1 MNHEY and CDR2 SMNVEV (reference sequence). The CDR3 loop reads CASKPIAAGANVLTF. The CDR3 DNA sequence: TGTGCCAGCAAACCAATAGCAGCTGGGGCCAACGTCCTGACTTTC. The whole variable domain, remainder taken from reference TRBV27 and TRBJ2-6, is EAQVTQNPRYLITVTGKKLTVTCSQNMNHEYMSWYRQDPGLGLRQIYYSMNVEVTDKGDVPEGYKVSRKEKRNFPLILESPSPNQTSLYFCASKPIAAGANVLTFGAGSRLTVL.

This chain's CDR3 is CASRIDRSNEKLFF. The CDR3 nucleotides read TGTGCCAGCAGAATAGACAGATCTAATGAAAAACTGTTTTTT. The chain combines TRBV7-9 with TRBJ1-4; possible D gene TRBD1, 5 bases. V dropped 6 bases and J dropped 3 bases, with 11 bases sitting between them. Germline V gene data show CDR1 as SEHNR and CDR2 as FQNEAQ (reference sequence). This CDR3 comprises 14 residues.

This clone was recorded a few times. V gene TRBV5-1 combines with J gene TRBJ1-1; D remains ambiguous. Trimming pared 0 bases from V and 0 bases from J, leaving 6 bases between. Germline-derived CDR1 and CDR2 are SGHRS and YFSETQ. This CDR3 comprises 14 residues. The CDR3 protein is CASSLGGMNTEAFF. The CDR3 DNA sequence: TGCGCCAGCAGCTTGGGCGGGATGAACACTGAAGCTTTCTTT.

CDR3 in amino acids: CASSSSAGNEQFF. The CDR3 DNA is TGCGCCAGCAGCTCCTCCGCGGGGAATGAGCAGTTCTTC. V gene TRBV5-1 combines with J gene TRBJ2-1, with a tentative D call TRBD2 (6 bases). CDR3 length: 13 residues. V was pared by 3 bases and J by 7 bases, with 11 bases between. Germline CDR1 is SGHRS and CDR2 is YFSETQ.

This chain uses TRBV19 with TRBJ1-2; D is possibly TRBD1 (6 bases). This CDR3 is 20 amino acids long. Per germline, CDR1 LNHDA and CDR2 SQIVND (reference sequence). The V and J ends lost 4 bases and 0 bases respectively, with 27 bases between them. DNA for the CDR3: TGTGCCAGTAGTACGAAAGCCCTATCTTTGATACAGGGCCCTAACTATGGCTACACCTTC. Protein: CASSTKALSLIQGPNYGYTF.

The chain uses TRBV7-2 and TRBJ2-5; 15 bases match TRBD2. V lost 5 bases to trimming and J lost 1 base; unmatched junction nucleotides: 5. The germline V gene has CDR1 SGHTA and CDR2 FQGNSA. This CDR3 has 17 residues. The CDR3 bases are TGTGCCAGCAGCCCAGGACTAGCGGGAGGGGCCCAAGAGACCCAGTACTTC. Protein: CASSPGLAGGAQETQYF.

The V gene is TRBV28, the J gene TRBJ2-5, with 7 positions matching TRBD1. Germline-derived CDR1 and CDR2 are MDHEN and SYDVKM. The CDR3 is 16 amino acids. V shed 6 bases, J shed 5 bases, and the junction held 15 bases outside the gene matches. This CDR3 is CASSSPGTALGETQYF. In nucleotides, the CDR3 is TGTGCCAGCAGCTCCCCCGGGACAGCTTTGGGGGAGACCCAGTACTTC.

The gene calls are TRBV27 and TRBJ1-1; D gene uncertain. The CDR3 runs to 16 residues. Germline loops: CDR1 MNHEY, CDR2 SMNVEV (reference sequence). V was shortened by 6 bases and J by 3 bases, with 20 bases between the two germline ends. The DNA for the CDR3 is TGTGCCAGCAGCCTCCGGAGGCCCAAGTCTCACACTGAAGCTTTCTTT. This sequence encodes CASSLRRPKSHTEAFF.